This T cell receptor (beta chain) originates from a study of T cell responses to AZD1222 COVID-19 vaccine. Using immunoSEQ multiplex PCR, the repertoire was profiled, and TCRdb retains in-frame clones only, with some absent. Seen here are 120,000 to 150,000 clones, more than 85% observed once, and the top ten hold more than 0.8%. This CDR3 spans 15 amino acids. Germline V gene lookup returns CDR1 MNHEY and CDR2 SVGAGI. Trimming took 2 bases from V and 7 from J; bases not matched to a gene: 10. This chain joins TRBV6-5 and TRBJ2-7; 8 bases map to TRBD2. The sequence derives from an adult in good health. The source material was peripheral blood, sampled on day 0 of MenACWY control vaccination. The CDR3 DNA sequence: TGTGCCAGCAGTTACCCCTTTAGCGGGAAGTCGGAGCAGTACTTC. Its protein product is CASSYPFSGKSEQYF.